Shown below are 12 T cell receptor delta chains from a single sample sequenced in a study of Vδ1+ human thymocytes. Study-wide findings and caveats: Thymic TRG and TRD repertoires appeared highly polyclonal.

Extracted RNA was reverse transcribed into cDNA. Pooled V-gene forward primers with one constant-region reverse primer generated the CDR3 amplicons by multiplex PCR. TCRdb processed the multiplex PCR reads again with the CATT caller. Of approximately 19,000 delta-chain clones in the sample, 6.5% to 10% are singletons; the top ten hold over 0.75%. The antigens for these receptors are not known. Material: Vdelta1+ gamma-delta thymocytes from the thymus. Subset indicated: FACS-sorted CD3+ TCRalphabeta- TCRVdelta1+ TCRVdelta2- thymocytes. All receptors come from a child in the first two years of life who had congenital heart surgery.

This clone was counted a few times. The chain employs TRDV1 and TRDJ2, with 10 bases that match TRDD3. Germline trimming cut 3 bases from V and 5 bases from J; bases unmatched to any gene: 9. The CDR3 length is 17 residues. Germline V gives CDR1 TSWWSYY, CDR2 QGS. CDR3 sequence reads: CALGEEGWGIGTAQLFF. CDR3 nucleotide sequence: TGTGCTCTTGGGGAGGAGGGCTGGGGGATAGGAACAGCACAACTCTTCTTT.

The J gene was identified as TRDJ1, and no V gene was called. This CDR3 has 13 residues. For the CDR3, the DNA is TGTGCTCTTGGGGGCCCGCCCGCCGATAAACTCATCTTT. Translation gives CALGGPPADKLIF.

The chain links TRDV1 to TRDJ2; D perhaps matches TRDD3 (5 bases). There are 23 residues in the CDR3. The V and J ends lost 2 bases and 6 bases respectively, with 37 bases between them. Germline V gene lookup returns CDR1 TSWWSYY and CDR2 QGS. CDR3 DNA sequence: TGTGCTCTTGGGGAAGAGAAGGGTAGACCCCTGGGCCTAGTTGGTCCCTGTCCAGCACAACTCTTCTTT. As protein: CALGEEKGRPLGLVGPCPAQLFF.

The V and J genes are TRDV1 and TRDJ1, with D possibly called TRDD2 or TRDD3 (6 bases each). The CDR3 sequence is 20 residues long. Deletions cut 2 bases from V and 0 bases from J, with 25 bases between. Germline V CDR1 and CDR2: TSWWSYY, QGS. In nucleotides, the CDR3 is TGTGCTCTTGGGGAATATCCTACTCTCTGGGTGAGGGGATACACCGATAAACTCATCTTT. It yields the protein CALGEYPTLWVRGYTDKLIF.

This chain connects TRDV1 to TRDJ1; tentative D call: TRDD3 (5 bases). The J gene is not listed in TCRdb, so it was assigned here from a DNA match to germline. CDR1 is TSWWSYY, CDR2 QGS, per germline. The CDR3 has 20 amino acids. Trimming pared 1 base from V and 2 bases from J, leaving 26 bases between. The CDR3 sequence: CALGEPLVGMGFRRTDKLIF. CDR3 DNA sequence: TGTGCTCTTGGGGAACCACTTGTAGGGATGGGCTTTCGACGGACCGATAAACTCATCTTT.

This clone occurred a few times. The junction departs from the called germline gene at one end, perhaps through a read error. The chain couples TRDV3 to TRDJ1, with a possible D match to TRDD2 (5 bases). From germline, CDR1 is TVYSNPD and CDR2 GDNSRS (reference sequence). This CDR3 comprises 10 residues. CDR3: CAFAYDKLTF. DNA for the CDR3: TGTGCCTTTGCCTACGATAAACTCACCTTT.

The genes are TRDV1 and TRDJ1; 9 nucleotides match TRDD3. J lost 0 bases, V lost 1 base, and 24 bases had no gene match. CDR1 is TSWWSYY and CDR2 is QGS in the germline V gene. The CDR3 is 23 residues long. CDR3 in DNA: TGTGCTCTTGGGGAACCCTCCACCTCCCGTACTGGGGGACGAAATGAGTACACCGATAAACTCATCTTT. Its protein is CALGEPSTSRTGGRNEYTDKLIF.

This clone was detected only a few times. This may come from a read error, since a much larger clone is one base off. The chain uses TRDV2 and TRDJ1; TRDD3 is a possible D gene (6 bases). This CDR3 spans 15 amino acids. The germline gives CDR1 GEAIGNYY, CDR2 EKD. CDR3 sequence: CACATCGGNTDKLIF. The DNA for the CDR3 is TGTGCCTGTGCCACCTGCGGGGGGAACACCGATAAACTCATCTTT.

V gene TRDV1 combines with J gene TRDJ1; TRDD3 agrees at 12 bases. V dropped 4 bases and J dropped 1; count of bases not matched to a gene: 31. CDR3 length equals 25 residues. Germline loops: CDR1 TSWWSYY, CDR2 QGS. The DNA for the CDR3 is TGTGCTCTTGGGGTTTTCCCACTAGCGTTACACCCGTACTGGGGGATACAAGGGATCACCGATAAACTCATCTTT. Its protein is CALGVFPLALHPYWGIQGITDKLIF.

This chain connects TRDV1 to TRDJ1; 9 bases line up with TRDD3. TCRdb is silent on the J gene; assignment here came from matching the DNA to germline. The germline V gene has CDR1 TSWWSYY and CDR2 QGS. Trimming cost V 2 bases and J 0 bases; bases outside gene matches: 13. The CDR3 totals 19 residues. The DNA for the CDR3 is TGTGCTCTTGGGGAAGGGGCCCTACTGGGGATACGCGACACCGATAAACTCATCTTT. Its translation: CALGEGALLGIRDTDKLIF.

This clone occurred a few times. The chain uses TRDV1 and TRDJ1; D assignment may be TRDD2 or TRDD3 (9 bases each). Germline V lookup: CDR1 TSWWSYY, CDR2 QGS. CDR3 length equals 19 residues. V lost 3 bases, J lost 4 bases, and 27 bases lay in between. The CDR3 reads CALGDPPSYWTGGNDKLIF. DNA of the CDR3: TGTGCTCTTGGGGACCCCCCTTCCTACTGGACTGGGGGAAACGATAAACTCATCTTT.

The chain employs TRDV1 and TRDJ1; 8 nucleotides align to TRDD3. With 4 bases clipped from V and 0 bases from J, the junction kept 13 bases outside the gene matches. This CDR3 is 18 amino acids long. CDR1 and CDR2 (germline): TSWWSYY, QGS. The CDR3 reads CALGGNPYWGPNTDKLIF. The CDR3 coding sequence is TGTGCTCTTGGGGGCAATCCGTACTGGGGGCCCAACACCGATAAACTCATCTTT.